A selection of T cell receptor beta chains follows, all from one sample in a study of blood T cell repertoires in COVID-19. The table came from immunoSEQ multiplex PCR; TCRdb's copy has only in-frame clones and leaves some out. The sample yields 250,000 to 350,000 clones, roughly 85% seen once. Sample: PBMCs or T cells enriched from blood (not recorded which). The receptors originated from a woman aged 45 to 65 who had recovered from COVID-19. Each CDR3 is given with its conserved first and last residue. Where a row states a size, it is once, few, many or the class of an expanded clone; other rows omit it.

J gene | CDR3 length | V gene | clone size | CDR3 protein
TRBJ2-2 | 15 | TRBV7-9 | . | CASGLAGGYTGELFF
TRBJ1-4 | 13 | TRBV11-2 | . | CASSFVTNEKLFF
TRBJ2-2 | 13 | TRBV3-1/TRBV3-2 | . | CGSGSLNTGELFF
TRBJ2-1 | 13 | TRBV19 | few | CASSSWGADEQFF
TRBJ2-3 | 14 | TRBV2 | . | CASSVIVSADTQYF
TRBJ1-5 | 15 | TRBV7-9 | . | CASSQSLGAHQPQHF
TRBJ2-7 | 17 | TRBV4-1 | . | CASSQGLTGTGGRGQYF
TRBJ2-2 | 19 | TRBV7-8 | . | CASSQFGQGSSLGTGELFF
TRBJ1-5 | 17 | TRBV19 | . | CASSASGQFYSNQPQHF
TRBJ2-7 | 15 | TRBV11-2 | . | CASSPRRLGTYEQYF
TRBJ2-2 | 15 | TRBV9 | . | CASSRTAANTGELFF
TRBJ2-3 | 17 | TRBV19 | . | CASSISLLAGGEDTQYF
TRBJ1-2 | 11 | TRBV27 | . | CASGHRGPYTF
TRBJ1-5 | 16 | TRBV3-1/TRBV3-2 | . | CASSQHAGTGDQPQHF
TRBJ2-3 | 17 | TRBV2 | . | CASSGGLAGGPGDTQYF
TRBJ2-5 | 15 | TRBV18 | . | CASSTGGALKETQYF
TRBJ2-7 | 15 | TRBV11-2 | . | CASSNRDRFIYEQYF
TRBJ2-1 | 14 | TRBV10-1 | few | CASSVSGSPNEQFF
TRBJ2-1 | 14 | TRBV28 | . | CASSPAGGYNEQFF
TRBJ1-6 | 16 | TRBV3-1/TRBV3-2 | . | CASSQYLGQGNSPLHF
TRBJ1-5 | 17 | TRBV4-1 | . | CASSQAAPGQVNQPQHF
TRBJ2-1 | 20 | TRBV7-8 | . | CASSSRGGGGRGGSYNEQFF
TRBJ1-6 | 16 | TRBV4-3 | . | CASSQTVLAGSSPLHF
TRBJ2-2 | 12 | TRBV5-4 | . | CASHRDTGELFF
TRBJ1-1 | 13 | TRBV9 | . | CASSVAGDTEAFF
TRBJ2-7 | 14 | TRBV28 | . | CASSFGSGSYEQYF
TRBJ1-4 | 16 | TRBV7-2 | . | CASSSREGGPGEKLFF
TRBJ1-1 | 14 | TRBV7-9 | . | CASSLVRVRAEAFF
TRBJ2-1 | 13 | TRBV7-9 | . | CASSSRLRNEQFF
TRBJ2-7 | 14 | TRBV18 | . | CASSPMQGQHEQYF
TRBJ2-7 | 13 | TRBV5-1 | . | CASSLGAGLEQYF
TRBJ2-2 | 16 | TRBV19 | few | CASSVLELAHTGELFF